The entry below gives a single T cell receptor beta chain sequence along with its context. The data originate from a study of blood T cell repertoires in COVID-19. About the study: COVID-19 samples from acute and convalescent phases originated in the United States, Italy and Spain. The analysed material was cDNA or gDNA that came from T cells, B-cell-depleted T cells, or PBMCs.

In the study's own analysis: Nucleated cell number was recorded as an estimate derived from reference gene primer amplification. TCRdb's copy holds only in-frame clones and misses some; the assay was immunoSEQ multiplex PCR. V, J and clone size derive from that table, while D and trimming were established from the DNA sequence. The profile shows hundreds of thousands of clones, over 75% of them singletons. The CDR3 totals 17 residues. The junction had 9 bases not matched to a gene; V was cut back by 4 bases and J by 7 bases. Germline V CDR1 and CDR2: SGDLS, YYNGEE. The specimen was peripheral blood. The sequence was obtained from a man in his forties or fifties with active or convalescent COVID-19. The chain has TRBV9 and TRBJ2-1, with 15 nucleotides matching TRBD2. CDR3 amino acids: CASSRGLAGGSGNEQFF. CDR3 DNA sequence: TGTGCCAGCAGCCGGGGACTAGCGGGAGGATCCGGAAATGAGCAGTTCTTC.